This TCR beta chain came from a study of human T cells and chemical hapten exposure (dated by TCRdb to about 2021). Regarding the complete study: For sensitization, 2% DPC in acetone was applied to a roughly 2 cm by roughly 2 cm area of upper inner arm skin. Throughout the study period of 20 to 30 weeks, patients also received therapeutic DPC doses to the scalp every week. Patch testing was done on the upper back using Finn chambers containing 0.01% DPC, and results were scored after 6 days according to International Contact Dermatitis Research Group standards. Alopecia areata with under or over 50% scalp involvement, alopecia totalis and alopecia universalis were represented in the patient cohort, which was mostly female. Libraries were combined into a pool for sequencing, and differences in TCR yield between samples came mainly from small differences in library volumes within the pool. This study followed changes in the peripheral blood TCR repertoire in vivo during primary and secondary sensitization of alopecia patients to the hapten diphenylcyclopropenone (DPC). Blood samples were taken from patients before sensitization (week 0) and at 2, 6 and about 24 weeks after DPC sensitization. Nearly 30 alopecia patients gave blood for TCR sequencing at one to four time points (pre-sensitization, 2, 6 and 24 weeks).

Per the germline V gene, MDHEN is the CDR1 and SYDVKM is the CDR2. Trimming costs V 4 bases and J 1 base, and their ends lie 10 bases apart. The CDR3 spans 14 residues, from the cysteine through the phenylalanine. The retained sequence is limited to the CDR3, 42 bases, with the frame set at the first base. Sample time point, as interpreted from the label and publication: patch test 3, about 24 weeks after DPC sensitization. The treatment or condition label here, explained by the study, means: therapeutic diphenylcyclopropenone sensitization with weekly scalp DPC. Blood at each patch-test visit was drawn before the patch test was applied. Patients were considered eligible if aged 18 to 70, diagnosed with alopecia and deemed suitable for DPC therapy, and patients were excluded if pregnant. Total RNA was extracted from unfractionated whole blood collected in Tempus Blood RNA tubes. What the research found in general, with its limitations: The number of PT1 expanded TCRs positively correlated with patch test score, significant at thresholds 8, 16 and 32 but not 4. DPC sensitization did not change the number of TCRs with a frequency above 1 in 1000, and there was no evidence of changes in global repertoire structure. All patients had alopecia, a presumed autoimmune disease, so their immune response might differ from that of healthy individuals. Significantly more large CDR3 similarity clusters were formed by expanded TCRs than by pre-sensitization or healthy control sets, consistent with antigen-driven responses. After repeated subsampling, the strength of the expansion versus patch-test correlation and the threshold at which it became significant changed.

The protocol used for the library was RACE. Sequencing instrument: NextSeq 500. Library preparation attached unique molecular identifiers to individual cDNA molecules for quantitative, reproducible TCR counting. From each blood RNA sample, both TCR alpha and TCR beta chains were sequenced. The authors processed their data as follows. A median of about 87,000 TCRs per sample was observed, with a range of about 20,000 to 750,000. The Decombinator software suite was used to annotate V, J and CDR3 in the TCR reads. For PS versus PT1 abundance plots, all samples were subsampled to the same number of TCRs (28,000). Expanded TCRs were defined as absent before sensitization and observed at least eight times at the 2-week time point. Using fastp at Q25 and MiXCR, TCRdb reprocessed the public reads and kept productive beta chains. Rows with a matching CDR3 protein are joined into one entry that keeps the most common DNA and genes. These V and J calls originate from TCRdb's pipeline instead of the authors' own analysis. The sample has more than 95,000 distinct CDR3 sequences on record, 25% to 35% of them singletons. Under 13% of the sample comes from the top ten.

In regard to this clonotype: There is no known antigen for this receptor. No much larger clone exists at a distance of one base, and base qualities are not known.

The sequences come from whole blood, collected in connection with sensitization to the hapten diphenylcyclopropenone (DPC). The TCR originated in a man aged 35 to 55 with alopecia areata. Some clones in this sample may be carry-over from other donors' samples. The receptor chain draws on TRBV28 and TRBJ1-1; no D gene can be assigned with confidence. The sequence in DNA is TGTGCCAGCAGTTCGGGGTTTCCGAACACTGAAGCTTTCTTT. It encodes CASSSGFPNTEAFF.